This TCR beta chain was documented in a study of T cell changes during pregnancy in multiple sclerosis. This clone was counted only a few times. Using immunoSEQ multiplex PCR, the repertoire was profiled, and TCRdb retains in-frame clones only, with some absent. The sample consists of some 63,000 clones, roughly 90% of them appearing once. V was pared by 8 bases and J by 6 bases, with 9 bases of the junction left unmatched. The CDR3 sequence is 13 residues long. Per germline, CDR1 WSHSY and CDR2 SAAADI. J is TRBJ1-2 and V is TRBV10-2, with 7 positions matching TRBD1. Sequencing was performed on peripheral blood, taken before pregnancy. The receptor's source is a female donor with multiple sclerosis, enrolled in a pregnancy study. The CDR3 DNA is TGCGCCAGCGTCGGGACAGCAATTAATGGCTACACCTTC. It specifies CASVGTAINGYTF.